This TCR beta chain was identified during a study of blood T cell repertoires in COVID-19. The overall study: Samples representing acute and convalescent COVID-19 were sourced from the United States, Italy and Spain. Sources were T cells, B-cell-depleted T cells, or PBMCs; the material itself was cDNA or gDNA.

In the authors' methods: Scientists estimated how many nucleated cells there were by amplifying reference gene primers. Sequencing used immunoSEQ multiplex PCR; TCRdb keeps in-frame clones, though not all of them. That table furnishes V, J and clone size, whereas the DNA furnished D and trimming. The table lists roughly 30,000 clones, approximately 93% of them singletons. The CDR3 sequence is 11 residues long. Germline assignment: CDR1 DFQATT and CDR2 SNEGSKA (reference sequence). After removal of 8 bases from V and 5 bases from J, the junction contained 5 bases not matched to a gene. The TCR was taken from a man aged 55 to 69 with acute or convalescent COVID-19. The sequenced sample consisted of peripheral blood. This rearrangement joins TRBV20-1 to TRBJ1-1, with 7 bases that match TRBD1. The CDR3 spells CSPTGATEAFF. CDR3 nucleotide sequence: TGCAGTCCTACAGGGGCGACTGAAGCTTTCTTT.